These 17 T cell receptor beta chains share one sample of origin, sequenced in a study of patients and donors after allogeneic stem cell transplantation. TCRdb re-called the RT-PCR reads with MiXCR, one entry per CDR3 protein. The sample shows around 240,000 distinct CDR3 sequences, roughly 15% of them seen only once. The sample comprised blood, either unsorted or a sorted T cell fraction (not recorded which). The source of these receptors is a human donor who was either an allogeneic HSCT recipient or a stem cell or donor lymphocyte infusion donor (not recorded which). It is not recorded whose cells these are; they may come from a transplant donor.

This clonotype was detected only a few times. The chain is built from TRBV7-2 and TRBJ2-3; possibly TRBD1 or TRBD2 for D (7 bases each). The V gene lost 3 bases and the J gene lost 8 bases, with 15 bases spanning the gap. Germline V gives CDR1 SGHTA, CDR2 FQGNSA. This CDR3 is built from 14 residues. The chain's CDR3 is CASSFRRGGGTQYF. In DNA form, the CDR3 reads TGTGCCAGCAGCTTCCGCAGGGGGGGAGGTACGCAGTATTTT.

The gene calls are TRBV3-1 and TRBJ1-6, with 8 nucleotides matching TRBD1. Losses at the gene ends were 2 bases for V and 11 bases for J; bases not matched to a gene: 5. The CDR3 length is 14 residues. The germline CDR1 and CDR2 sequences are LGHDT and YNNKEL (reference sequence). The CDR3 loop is CASSQRTGITPLHF. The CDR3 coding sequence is TGTGCCAGCAGCCAAAGGACAGGGATCACACCCCTCCACTTT.

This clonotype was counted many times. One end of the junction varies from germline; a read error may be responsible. CDR3 sequence reads: CASTLTAGQPGFWDF. The CDR3, as DNA: TGCGCCAGCACTCTCACGGCGGGACAGCCGGGATTTTGGGACTTC. This chain connects TRBV5-1 to TRBJ2-5; D possibly corresponds to TRBD1 (7 bases). From germline, CDR1 is SGHRS and CDR2 YFSETQ. CDR3 length: 15 residues.

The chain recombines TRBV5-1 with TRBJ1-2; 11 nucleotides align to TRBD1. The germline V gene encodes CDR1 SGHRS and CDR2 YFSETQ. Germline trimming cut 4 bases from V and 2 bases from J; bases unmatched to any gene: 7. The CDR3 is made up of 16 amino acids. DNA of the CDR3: TGCGCCAGCAGCGTTCGGACAGGGGGCATCAACTATGGCTACACCTTC. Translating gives CASSVRTGGINYGYTF.

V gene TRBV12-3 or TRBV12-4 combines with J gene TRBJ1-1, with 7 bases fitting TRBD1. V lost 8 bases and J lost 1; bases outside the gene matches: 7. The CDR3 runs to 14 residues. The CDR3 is CASGRRTGNTEAFF. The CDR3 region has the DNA TGTGCCAGCGGCCGCCGGACAGGGAACACTGAAGCTTTCTTT.

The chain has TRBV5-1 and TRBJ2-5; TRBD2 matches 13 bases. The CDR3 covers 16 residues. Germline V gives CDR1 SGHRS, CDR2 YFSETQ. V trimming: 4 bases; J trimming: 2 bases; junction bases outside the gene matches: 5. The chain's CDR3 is CASSLGTSGTQETQYF. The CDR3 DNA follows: TGCGCCAGCAGCCTAGGGACTAGCGGGACTCAAGAGACCCAGTACTTC.

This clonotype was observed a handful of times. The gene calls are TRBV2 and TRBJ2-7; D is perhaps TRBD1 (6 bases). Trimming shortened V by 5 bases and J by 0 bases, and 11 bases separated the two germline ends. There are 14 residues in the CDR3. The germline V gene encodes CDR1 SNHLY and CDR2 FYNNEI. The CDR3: CASSPDRSSYEQYF. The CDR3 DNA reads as TGTGCCAGCAGTCCTGACAGGTCCTCCTACGAGCAGTACTTC.

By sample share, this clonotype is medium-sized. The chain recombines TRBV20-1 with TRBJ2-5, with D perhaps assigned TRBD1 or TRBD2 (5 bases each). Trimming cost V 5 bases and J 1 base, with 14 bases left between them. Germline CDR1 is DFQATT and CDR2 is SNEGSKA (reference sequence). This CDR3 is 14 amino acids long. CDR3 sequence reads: CSARGAPFQETQYF. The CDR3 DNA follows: TGCAGTGCTCGAGGGGCGCCCTTCCAAGAGACCCAGTACTTC.

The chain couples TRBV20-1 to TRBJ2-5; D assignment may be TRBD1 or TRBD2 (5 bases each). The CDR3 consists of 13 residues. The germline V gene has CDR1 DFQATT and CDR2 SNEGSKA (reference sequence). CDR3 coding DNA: TGCCAAGCGGATGAGGGTACAGGAGAGACCCAGTACTTC. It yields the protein CQADEGTGETQYF.

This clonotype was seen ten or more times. The CDR3 nucleotides are TGTGCCAGCAGTGTCATCCCCGGCACTTCTAATGAAAAACTGTTTTTT. Its translation: CASSVIPGTSNEKLFF. V is TRBV27 and J is TRBJ1-4; no firm D call. CDR3 length: 16 amino acids. The germline V gene encodes CDR1 MNHEY and CDR2 SMNVEV (reference sequence). Trimming shortened V by 5 bases and J by 3 bases, and 16 bases separated the two germline ends.

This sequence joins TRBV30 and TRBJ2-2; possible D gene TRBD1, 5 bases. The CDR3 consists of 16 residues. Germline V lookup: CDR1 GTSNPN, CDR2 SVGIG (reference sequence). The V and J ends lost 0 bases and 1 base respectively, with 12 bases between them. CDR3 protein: CAWSVRGRVNTGELFF. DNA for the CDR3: TGTGCCTGGAGTGTTAGGGGCAGGGTGAACACCGGGGAGCTGTTTTTT.

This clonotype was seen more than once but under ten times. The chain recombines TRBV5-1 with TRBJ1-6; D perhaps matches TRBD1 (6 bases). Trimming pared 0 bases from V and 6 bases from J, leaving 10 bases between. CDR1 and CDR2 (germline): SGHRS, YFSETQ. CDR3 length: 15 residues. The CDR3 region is CASSLAVDSNSPLHF. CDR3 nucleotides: TGCGCCAGCAGCTTGGCTGTGGACAGTAATTCACCCCTCCACTTT.

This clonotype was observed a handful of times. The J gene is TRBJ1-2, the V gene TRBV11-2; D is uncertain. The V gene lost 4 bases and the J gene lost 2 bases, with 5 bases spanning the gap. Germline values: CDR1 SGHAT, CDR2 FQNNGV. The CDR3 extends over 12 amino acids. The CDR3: CASSSENYGYTF. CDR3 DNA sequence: TGTGCCAGCAGCTCAGAGAACTATGGCTACACCTTC.

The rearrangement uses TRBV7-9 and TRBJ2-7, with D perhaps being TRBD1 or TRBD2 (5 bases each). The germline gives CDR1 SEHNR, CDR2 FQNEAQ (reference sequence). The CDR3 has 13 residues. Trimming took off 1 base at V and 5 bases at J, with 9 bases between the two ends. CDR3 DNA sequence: TGTGCCAGCAGCTTAGTTGGGGGAGACGAGCAGTACTTC. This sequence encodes CASSLVGGDEQYF.

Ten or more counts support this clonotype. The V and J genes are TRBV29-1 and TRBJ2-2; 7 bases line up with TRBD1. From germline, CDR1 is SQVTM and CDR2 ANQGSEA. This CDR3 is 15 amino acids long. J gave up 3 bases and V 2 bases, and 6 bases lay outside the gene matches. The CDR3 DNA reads TGCAGCGTTGAACCTACAGGGGCCTACACCGGGGAGCTGTTTTTT. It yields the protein CSVEPTGAYTGELFF.

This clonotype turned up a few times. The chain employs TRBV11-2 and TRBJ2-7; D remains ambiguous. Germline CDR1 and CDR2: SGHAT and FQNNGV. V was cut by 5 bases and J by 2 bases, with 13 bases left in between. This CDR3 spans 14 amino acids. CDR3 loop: CASSAGQTTYEQYF. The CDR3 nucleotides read TGTGCCAGCAGCGCCGGCCAGACCACCTACGAGCAGTACTTC.

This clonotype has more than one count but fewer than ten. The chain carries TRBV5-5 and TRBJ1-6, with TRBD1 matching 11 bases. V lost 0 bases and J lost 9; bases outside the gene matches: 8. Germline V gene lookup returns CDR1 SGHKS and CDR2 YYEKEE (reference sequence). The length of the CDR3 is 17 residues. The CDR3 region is CASSLVESGTGGSPLHF. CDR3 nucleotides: TGTGCCAGCAGCTTGGTTGAGTCGGGGACAGGGGGTTCACCCCTCCACTTT.